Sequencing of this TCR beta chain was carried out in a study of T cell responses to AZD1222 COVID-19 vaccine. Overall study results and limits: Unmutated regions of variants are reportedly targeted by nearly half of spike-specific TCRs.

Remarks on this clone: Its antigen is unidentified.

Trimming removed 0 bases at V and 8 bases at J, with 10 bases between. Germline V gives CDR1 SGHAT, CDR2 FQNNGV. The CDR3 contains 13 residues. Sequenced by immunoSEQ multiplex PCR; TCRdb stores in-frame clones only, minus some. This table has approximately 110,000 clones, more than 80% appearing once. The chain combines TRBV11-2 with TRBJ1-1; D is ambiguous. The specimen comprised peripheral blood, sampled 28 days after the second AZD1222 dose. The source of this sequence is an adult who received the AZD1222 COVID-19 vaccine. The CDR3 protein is CASSLDLGREAFF. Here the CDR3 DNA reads TGTGCCAGCAGCTTAGATCTTGGCAGGGAAGCTTTCTTT.